A selection of T cell receptor beta chains follows, all from one sample in a study of blood T cell repertoires in COVID-19. The data were produced by immunoSEQ multiplex PCR, yet TCRdb's version contains in-frame clones alone and is incomplete. The sample includes 310,000 or so clones, 70% to 90% of them seen just once. Sequences were obtained from PBMCs or T cells enriched from blood (not recorded which). The source is a woman aged 40 to 50 who had recovered from COVID-19. Both conserved end residues are part of each CDR3. A D gene is named only where the DNA matches it firmly. Size values are once, few and many counts, or a class for expanded clones, and some rows have none.

v_gene	abundance	j_gene	d_gene	CDR3aa	CDR3nt
TRBV30	-	TRBJ2-2	TRBD2	CACIGGRNTGELFF	TGTGCCTGCATCGGCGGGAGGAACACCGGGGAGCTGTTTTTT
TRBV12-3/TRBV12-4	-	TRBJ1-1	-	CASTWVGGTEAFF	TGTGCCAGCACTTGGGTAGGGGGCACTGAAGCTTTCTTT
TRBV27	-	TRBJ2-3	-	CASTLFGAATDTQYF	TGTGCCAGCACCCTCTTTGGCGCGGCCACAGATACGCAGTATTTT
TRBV6-5	-	TRBJ1-2	TRBD1	CASRRTGTNYGYTF	TGTGCCAGCAGACGGACAGGGACTAACTATGGCTACACCTTC
TRBV7-3	-	TRBJ2-3	-	CASSFGGGTDTQYF	TGTGCCAGCAGCTTTGGCGGGGGCACAGATACGCAGTATTTT
TRBV6-5	-	TRBJ2-1	-	CASSVVHNEQFF	TGTGCCAGCAGCGTCGTCCACAATGAGCAGTTCTTC
TRBV27	-	TRBJ2-7	TRBD1	CASSFRTGDEQYF	TGTGCCAGCAGTTTCCGGACAGGCGACGAGCAGTACTTC
TRBV28	-	TRBJ1-4	-	CASSASGVQEKLFF	TGTGCCAGCAGTGCCTCAGGGGTACAAGAAAAACTGTTTTTT
TRBV6-4	few	TRBJ1-2	-	CASSEDNRADYGYTF	TGTGCCAGCAGTGAGGATAACAGGGCCGACTATGGCTACACCTTC
TRBV27	-	TRBJ1-2	TRBD1	CASSPYNEGASGYTF	TGTGCCAGCAGTCCTTATAATGAGGGGGCGAGTGGCTACACCTTC
TRBV7-8	-	TRBJ2-5	TRBD2	CASSAPTSVQETQYF	TGTGCCAGCAGCGCCCCAACTAGCGTTCAAGAGACCCAGTACTTC
TRBV7-9	-	TRBJ2-2	-	CASSFQRAMNTGELFF	TGTGCCAGCAGCTTCCAGCGGGCGATGAACACCGGGGAGCTGTTTTTT
TRBV2	-	TRBJ1-5	TRBD1	CASSVQGEYSNQPQHF	TGTGCCAGCAGTGTACAGGGGGAGTATAGCAATCAGCCCCAGCATTTT
TRBV18	-	TRBJ1-5	-	CASSPGTSNQPQHF	TGTGCCAGCTCACCCGGGACAAGCAATCAGCCCCAGCATTTT
TRBV28	few	TRBJ1-4	-	CASSSPRGNSDEKLFF	TGTGCCAGCAGTTCTCCCCGGGGGAACAGCGATGAAAAACTGTTTTTT
TRBV7-9	-	TRBJ2-7	-	CASSVAGPYEQYF	TGTGCCAGCAGCGTCGCAGGGCCGTACGAGCAGTACTTC
TRBV28	-	TRBJ2-1	-	CASSYGQFNEQFF	TGTGCCAGCAGCTACGGACAGTTCAATGAGCAGTTCTTC
TRBV5-5	-	TRBJ1-2	-	CASSTDSYGYTF	TGTGCCAGCAGTACTGACAGCTATGGCTACACCTTC
TRBV18	few	TRBJ2-5	-	CASSPLASTGTETQYF	TGTGCCAGCTCACCCCTCGCGTCAACAGGGACGGAGACCCAGTACTTC
TRBV18	-	TRBJ1-1	-	CASSPRAGENTEAFF	TGTGCCAGCTCACCAAGAGCAGGGGAGAACACTGAAGCTTTCTTT
TRBV11-1	-	TRBJ2-7	TRBD2	CASSLTSGRPYEQYF	TGTGCCAGCAGCTTAACCAGCGGGAGGCCGTACGAGCAGTACTTC
TRBV7-6	-	TRBJ2-7	-	CASSPRGGYEQYF	TGTGCCAGCAGCCCTAGGGGGGGCTACGAGCAGTACTTC
TRBV30	-	TRBJ2-6	TRBD1	CAWSVISSGQFGSGANVLTF	TGTGCCTGGAGTGTCATATCTTCGGGACAGTTCGGCTCTGGGGCCAACGTCCTGACTTTC
TRBV30	-	TRBJ2-2	-	CAWNRWPNTGELFF	TGTGCCTGGAACAGATGGCCGAACACCGGGGAGCTGTTTTTT
TRBV7-2	-	TRBJ2-7	TRBD1	CASSVTAGQGYEQYF	TGTGCCAGCAGTGTAACCGCCGGACAGGGCTACGAGCAGTACTTC
TRBV14	-	TRBJ2-5	TRBD1	CASSRQGRETQYF	TGTGCCAGCAGCCGACAGGGACGGGAGACCCAGTACTTC
TRBV9	-	TRBJ1-6	TRBD1	CASSADRGQGSPLHF	TGTGCCAGCAGCGCTGACAGGGGACAGGGGTCACCCCTCCACTTT
TRBV7-3	-	TRBJ2-1	TRBD2	CASSPRLAAINEQFF	TGTGCCAGCAGCCCTCGACTAGCGGCCATCAATGAGCAGTTCTTC
TRBV7-8	-	TRBJ2-7	-	CASSFRTITEQYF	TGTGCCAGCAGCTTCCGGACTATTACCGAGCAGTACTTC
TRBV6-5	-	TRBJ1-2	-	CASRIRTATYGYTF	TGTGCCAGCCGAATTAGGACAGCAACCTATGGCTACACCTTC
TRBV7-9	-	TRBJ2-1	TRBD2	CASSLAITGSGRAGNEQFF	TGTGCCAGCAGCTTAGCAATTACAGGTAGCGGGAGGGCAGGGAATGAGCAGTTCTTC
TRBV5-8	-	TRBJ2-1	TRBD2	CASSLGQRPGGNEQFF	TGTGCCAGCAGCTTGGGGCAGCGGCCCGGGGGGAATGAGCAGTTCTTC
TRBV3-1/TRBV3-2	-	TRBJ2-5	TRBD1	CASSKTGTVETQYF	TGTGCCAGCAGCAAAACCGGGACAGTCGAGACCCAGTACTTC
TRBV7-2	-	TRBJ2-7	-	CASSSVPNLRQTSYEQYF	TGTGCCAGCAGCTCCGTTCCGAACCTAAGACAGACTTCCTACGAGCAGTACTTC
TRBV18	-	TRBJ2-2	TRBD2	CASSPPGLAGGGIGNTGELFF	TGTGCCAGCTCACCACCCGGACTAGCGGGAGGCGGGATTGGAAACACCGGGGAGCTGTTTTTT
TRBV28	few	TRBJ2-3	-	CASREGLRPSTDTQYF	TGTGCCAGCAGGGAGGGACTTCGACCTAGCACAGATACGCAGTATTTT
TRBV5-1	-	TRBJ2-1	TRBD2	CASSLGLADYNEQFF	TGCGCCAGCAGCTTGGGACTAGCGGACTACAATGAGCAGTTCTTC
TRBV7-6	-	TRBJ2-2	TRBD1	CASSLALGQDTGELFF	TGTGCCAGCAGCTTAGCACTCGGACAGGACACCGGGGAGCTGTTTTTT
TRBV12-3/TRBV12-4	few	TRBJ1-1	TRBD1	CASRGQLYTEAFF	TGTGCCAGCAGGGGACAGCTCTACACTGAAGCTTTCTTT
TRBV7-8	-	TRBJ2-7	-	CASSQRLVFDEQYF	TGTGCCAGCAGCCAAAGACTAGTCTTCGACGAGCAGTACTTC
TRBV6-1	-	TRBJ2-7	-	CASSEAGTRSYEQYF	TGTGCCAGCAGTGAAGCGGGGACACGCTCCTACGAGCAGTACTTC
TRBV7-9	-	TRBJ2-1	-	CASSSDAGQNSYNEQFF	TGTGCCAGCAGCTCAGACGCAGGGCAAAACTCCTACAATGAGCAGTTCTTC
TRBV6-2/TRBV6-3	-	TRBJ2-5	TRBD2	CASSYGGLAGVETQYF	TGTGCCAGCAGTTACGGAGGACTAGCGGGAGTTGAGACCCAGTACTTC
TRBV10-2	-	TRBJ1-2	-	CASSDYDRTYGYTF	TGCGCCAGCAGTGATTACGACAGGACCTATGGCTACACCTTC
TRBV5-8	few	TRBJ1-6	-	CASSLEAGAHNSPLHF	TGTGCCAGCAGCTTGGAAGCGGGGGCTCATAATTCACCCCTCCACTTT
TRBV10-2	once	TRBJ2-4	-	CASSEAGFPFKNIQYF	TGCGCCAGCAGTGAGGCAGGGTTCCCCTTCAAAAACATTCAGTACTTC
TRBV7-2	-	TRBJ2-5	-	CASSLGGGQTQETQYF	TGTGCCAGCAGCTTAGGAGGCGGACAGACTCAAGAGACCCAGTACTTC
TRBV2	-	TRBJ2-1	-	CASKELSGLPRQEQFF	TGTGCCAGCAAGGAACTAAGCGGGCTCCCTCGGCAGGAGCAGTTCTTC
TRBV7-9	-	TRBJ2-5	TRBD1	CASSPTPGQNQETQYF	TGTGCCAGCAGCCCGACACCGGGACAGAATCAAGAGACCCAGTACTTC
TRBV27	-	TRBJ2-1	TRBD2	CASSSVLAGAKVYNEQFF	TGTGCCAGCAGTTCAGTACTAGCGGGAGCGAAGGTCTACAATGAGCAGTTCTTC
TRBV7-2	-	TRBJ2-2	TRBD1	CASSEQGWRTGELFF	TGTGCCAGCAGCGAACAGGGGTGGAGGACCGGGGAGCTGTTTTTT
TRBV7-8	-	TRBJ2-1	-	CASSPARTTYNEQFF	TGTGCCAGCAGCCCGGCGCGGACAACCTACAATGAGCAGTTCTTC
TRBV10-1	once	TRBJ2-7	TRBD2	CASSELAAVSYEQYF	TGCGCCAGCAGTGAGCTAGCGGCAGTCTCCTACGAGCAGTACTTC
TRBV18	-	TRBJ1-1	-	CASSSSPGGTEAFF	TGTGCCAGCTCCTCATCGCCCGGGGGAACTGAAGCTTTCTTT